The 10 T cell receptor beta chains listed next were all sequenced from one sample in a study of beta chain features in type 1 diabetes. The study reverse transcribed the entire isolated RNA, so it sequenced expressed TCRB transcripts. The method was immunoSEQ multiplex PCR; TCRdb's version includes in-frame clones alone and lacks a portion of them. The table lists roughly 500,000 clones, approximately 30% of them singletons. Sequenced input: naive CD4+ T cells from blood. The receptors shown here come from a man younger than 35 in good health.

This clone was seen a few times. The J gene is TRBJ2-3, the V gene TRBV2, with D unclear. Germline loops: CDR1 SNHLY, CDR2 FYNNEI. The CDR3 runs 14 residues. Trimming took off 5 bases at V and 2 bases at J, with 11 bases between the two ends. The CDR3 spells CASSYDTATDTQYF. CDR3 coding DNA: TGTGCCAGCAGTTACGACACGGCCACAGATACGCAGTATTTT. Variable domain in full (rest from reference TRBV2 and TRBJ2-3): EPEVTQTPSHQVTQMGQEVILRCVPISNHLYFYWYRQILGQKVEFLVSFYNNEISEKSEIFDDQFSVERPDGSNFTLKIRSTKLEDSAMYFCASSYDTATDTQYFGPGTRLTVL.

V gene TRBV9 combines with J gene TRBJ1-3, with D unclear. CDR1 and CDR2 (germline): SGDLS, YYNGEE. The V end lost 1 base, the J end lost 2 bases, and 4 bases lay between the germline ends. The CDR3 is 13 residues long. The CDR3 sequence: CASSVLPGNTIYF. The CDR3, as DNA: TGTGCCAGCAGCGTACTGCCTGGAAACACCATATATTTT.

About this clone itself: Other DNA sequences in this sample translate to the same CDR3. The genes are TRBV9 and TRBJ1-1; a weak D match, TRBD1 (5 bases). With 1 base removed from V and 3 bases from J, the gap between germline ends came to 7 bases. The germline V gene has CDR1 SGDLS and CDR2 YYNGEE. The CDR3 is 13 residues long. The CDR3: CASSVLGDTEAFF. CDR3 in DNA: TGTGCCAGCAGCGTACTGGGGGACACTGAAGCTTTCTTT.

This clone came up a few times. The J gene is TRBJ1-5, the V gene TRBV28; D is uncertain. The CDR3 has 15 amino acids. Between the trimmed V and J ends, which lost 7 bases and 2 bases, there was a span of 15 bases. Looked up from germline, CDR1 is MDHEN and CDR2 is SYDVKM. CDR3 region: CASTRVLWGNQPQHF. In nucleotides, the CDR3 is TGTGCCAGCACTCGGGTTTTGTGGGGCAATCAGCCCCAGCATTTT.

The chain has TRBV20-1 and TRBJ2-1, with D possibly matching TRBD2 (6 bases). V was clipped by 5 bases and J by 15 bases, with 17 bases between them. Germline CDR1 DFQATT, CDR2 SNEGSKA (reference sequence). The CDR3 has 11 residues. CDR3 protein: CSAAGLPRAFF. The CDR3 bases are TGCAGTGCTGCGGGACTCCCTAGGGCGTTCTTC.

V and J are TRBV4-3 and TRBJ2-3; D is unclear. This CDR3 has 16 residues. The germline gives CDR1 LGHNA, CDR2 YSLEER. Between the trimmed V and J ends, which lost 0 bases and 2 bases, there was a span of 12 bases. The CDR3 bases are TGCGCCAGCAGCCAAGAGGTGTGGGCAATCACAGATACGCAGTATTTT. Translation: CASSQEVWAITDTQYF.

This chain links TRBV7-7 with TRBJ2-2; 9 positions agree with TRBD2. Per the germline V gene, CDR1 is SSHAT and CDR2 is FNYEAQ (reference sequence). The length of the CDR3 is 15 residues. The V gene end was trimmed by 4 bases and the J gene end by 6 bases; junction bases not matched to a gene: 6. The CDR3 loop reads CASSSGLAVPGELFF. The CDR3 coding sequence is TGTGCCAGCAGCTCGGGACTAGCAGTTCCCGGGGAGCTGTTTTTT.

This CDR3 reads CASRVPGTVRETQYF. The CDR3 DNA is TGTGCCAGCAGGGTCCCCGGGACAGTGAGAGAGACCCAGTACTTC. V gene TRBV6-1 combines with J gene TRBJ2-5, with TRBD1 matching over 7 bases. In germline, CDR1 is MNHNS, CDR2 SASEGT. The CDR3 spans 15 residues. Losses at the gene ends were 6 bases for V and 4 bases for J; bases not matched to a gene: 11.

The chain combines TRBV29-1 with TRBJ1-4; TRBD1 aligns across 7 bases. J was trimmed by 4 bases and V by 7 bases; bases with no gene match: 3. CDR3 length: 12 amino acids. Germline-derived CDR1 and CDR2 are SQVTM and ANQGSEA. CDR3 DNA: TGCAGCGGCAGACAGGGTAATGAAAAACTGTTTTTT. Protein: CSGRQGNEKLFF.

The rearrangement uses TRBV5-1 and TRBJ2-7, with D maybe TRBD1 (6 bases). V was shortened by 4 bases and J by 2 bases, with 19 bases between the two germline ends. The length of the CDR3 is 16 residues. Germline V gene sequence: CDR1 SGHRS, CDR2 YFSETQ. The CDR3 sequence: CASSVAATDRTYEQYF. CDR3 nucleotides: TGCGCCAGCAGCGTGGCGGCCACGGACAGAACCTACGAGCAGTACTTC. The variable domain in full, with the rest retrieved from reference TRBV5-1 and TRBJ2-7, is KAGVTQTPRYLIKTRGQQVTLSCSPISGHRSVSWYQQTPGQGLQFLFEYFSETQRNKGNFPGRFSGRQFSNSRSEMNVSTLELGDSALYLCASSVAATDRTYEQYFGPGTRLTVT.